Sequencing of this T cell receptor beta chain was carried out in a study of OX40 agonist ivuxolimab in advanced cancers. Study-wide context: A male proportion of about 84% was recorded, with mean age around 62 years and range roughly 23 to 79.

Assay used: immunoSEQ multiplex PCR; TCRdb lists only in-frame clones, some missing. The sample consists of over 60,000 clones, 80% to 90% of them appearing once. J lost 4 bases, V lost 6 bases, and 9 bases had no gene match. This CDR3 has 15 residues. Germline V CDR1 and CDR2: MNHEY, SVGAGI. Anyone with autoimmune disease history or systemic immunosuppression was excluded. This chain joins TRBV6-5 and TRBJ2-1; 7 bases line up with TRBD2. This receptor was obtained from an adult with an advanced solid tumor such as melanoma, head and neck, liver or kidney cancer. The specimen comprised CD4+ or CD8+ T cells sorted from blood, sampled in a trial of the OX40 agonist ivuxolimab. In DNA, the CDR3 is TGTGCCAGCAGCCTAGGCGGGAGAAGGTACAATGAGCAGTTCTTC. The encoded protein is CASSLGGRRYNEQFF.